The 21 T cell receptor beta chains below were found in one sample sequenced in a study of T and B cells in COVID-19 patients. Blood genomic DNA input for TRB amplification was 250-500 ng. BIOMED2 TRB-A/B primer pools were used in multiplex TRB PCR. TCRdb reanalysed the multiplex PCR reads using MiXCR and keeps one entry per CDR3 protein. The sample includes a few thousand distinct CDR3 sequences, roughly 26% seen only once; the top ten take just under 20%. The sequencing input was blood. These receptors came from a human donor with active COVID-19.

This clonotype has more than one count but fewer than ten. The CDR3 DNA is TGTGCCAGCACCCTGGACCTGAACACTGAAGCTTTCTTT. It is translated as CASTLDLNTEAFF. The chain has TRBV28 and TRBJ1-1; D remains unclear. This CDR3 is 13 amino acids long. Germline V gives CDR1 MDHEN, CDR2 SYDVKM. Trimming pared 7 bases from V and 0 bases from J, leaving 9 bases between.

This clonotype was detected only a few times. V and J are TRBV19 and TRBJ1-5, with D tentatively TRBD1 (6 bases). The CDR3 has 15 residues. The V end was cut by 3 bases, the J end by 2 bases, with 11 bases between. Per germline, CDR1 LNHDA and CDR2 SQIVND (reference sequence). The CDR3 sequence is CASSIQTGGNQPQHF. The CDR3 nucleotides read TGTGCCAGTAGTATCCAGACAGGCGGCAATCAGCCCCAGCATTTT.

In its sample, this clonotype is medium-sized. V and J are TRBV19 and TRBJ2-1, with TRBD2 as a possible D gene (6 bases). The germline V and J ends were trimmed by 3 bases and 1 base, with 16 bases remaining between them. The CDR3 extends over 17 amino acids. The germline V gene has CDR1 LNHDA and CDR2 SQIVND (reference sequence). The CDR3 protein is CASSIAREQGSYNEQFF. CDR3 DNA: TGTGCCAGTAGTATCGCCCGGGAGCAGGGTTCCTACAATGAGCAGTTCTTC.

By share, this clonotype counts as medium-sized. The CDR3 DNA reads as TGTGCCAGCAGCTTTAGGGGGGGTGAAGAGACCCAGTACTTC. Translation: CASSFRGGEETQYF. V is TRBV5-6 and J is TRBJ2-5; D may be TRBD2 (7 bases). Germline V lookup: CDR1 SGHDT, CDR2 YYEEEE. This CDR3 spans 14 amino acids. V dropped 2 bases and J dropped 3 bases, with 11 bases sitting between them.

With regard to this clonotype: Compared with germline, one end of the junction differs, possibly owing to a read error. V usage is TRBV5-5 and J usage is TRBJ2-1, with 7 bases fitting TRBD2. The CDR3 loop spans 18 amino acids. The germline gives CDR1 SGHKS, CDR2 YYEKEE (reference sequence). The CDR3 sequence is CDSSNPAGNPSSYNEQFF. Here the CDR3 DNA reads TGCGACAGCAGCAATCCAGCGGGGAACCCGAGCTCCTACAATGAGCAGTTCTTC.

This clonotype counts as medium-sized. This chain joins TRBV30 and TRBJ2-3; tentatively, D is TRBD1 or TRBD2 (5 bases each). Germline V gene data show CDR1 as GTSNPN and CDR2 as SVGIG (reference sequence). V lost 0 bases to trimming and J lost 6 bases, with 10 bases between them. The CDR3 runs 13 residues. CDR3 amino acids: CAWSVEGPDTQYF. CDR3 in DNA: TGTGCCTGGAGTGTAGAGGGGCCGGATACGCAGTATTTT.

The chain uses TRBV7-9 and TRBJ1-4; weak D call: TRBD1 (6 bases). CDR3 length equals 15 residues. V lost 5 bases, J lost 7 bases, and 17 bases lay in between. Germline-derived CDR1 and CDR2 are SEHNR and FQNEAQ (reference sequence). The DNA for the CDR3 is TGTGCCAGCAGCGAGAATCAGGGGATTGGTGAAAAACTGTTTTTT. Its translation: CASSENQGIGEKLFF. The whole variable domain, remainder taken from reference TRBV7-9 and TRBJ1-4, is DTGVSQNPRHKITKRGQNVTFRCDPISEHNRLYWYRQTLGQGPEFLTYFQNEAQLEKSRLLSDRFSAERPKGSFSTLEIQRTEQGDSAMYLCASSENQGIGEKLFFGSGTQLSVL.

In regard to this clonotype: Germline and junction disagree at one end, which may indicate a read error. This chain connects TRBV13 to TRBJ2-2; 16 bases are shared with TRBD2. CDR1 is PRHDT and CDR2 is FYEKMQ in the germline V gene (reference sequence). The CDR3 consists of 18 residues. CDR3 DNA sequence: TGTGCCAGCCGCTTGGGACTAGCGGGGGGGCAGCGCACCGGGGAGCTGTTTTTT. It yields the protein CASRLGLAGGQRTGELFF.

The CDR3 reads CSAGERERRGEQYF. In DNA form, the CDR3 reads TGCAGTGCTGGTGAGCGGGAGCGAAGGGGCGAGCAGTACTTC. The gene calls are TRBV20-1 and TRBJ2-7, with 8 bases aligning to TRBD2. The CDR3 runs to 14 residues. The germline gives CDR1 DFQATT, CDR2 SNEGSKA (reference sequence). V shed 5 bases, J shed 6 bases, and the junction held 12 bases outside the gene matches.

This clonotype counts as medium-sized (0.01 to 0.1%). The chain carries TRBV13 and TRBJ1-2, with a tentative D call TRBD1 (5 bases). Trimming cost V 5 bases and J 4 bases, with 17 bases left between them. Germline V gives CDR1 PRHDT, CDR2 FYEKMQ (reference sequence). CDR3 size: 15 residues. CDR3 DNA sequence: TGTGCCAGCAGCCAACGGGACGGAATGATCTATGGCTACACCTTC. It translates to CASSQRDGMIYGYTF.

This clonotype rates as medium-sized. The J gene is TRBJ1-4, the V gene TRBV27; maybe TRBD1 (5 bases). Germline V gene sequence: CDR1 MNHEY, CDR2 SMNVEV (reference sequence). This CDR3 is 14 amino acids long. Trimming left V 4 bases short and J 8 bases short, with 14 bases between. The CDR3 here is CASSSGGWDEKLFF. DNA of the CDR3: TGTGCCAGCAGTTCCGGTGGGTGGGACGAAAAACTGTTTTTT. Together with reference TRBV27 and TRBJ1-4, the CDR3 gives the full variable domain: EAQVTQNPRYLITVTGKKLTVTCSQNMNHEYMSWYRQDPGLGLRQIYYSMNVEVTDKGDVPEGYKVSRKEKRNFPLILESPSPNQTSLYFCASSSGGWDEKLFFGSGTQLSVL.

This clonotype is classed as medium-sized. The chain combines TRBV6-5 with TRBJ2-1; TRBD2 is a possible D gene (6 bases). CDR1 MNHEY and CDR2 SVGAGI come from the germline V gene. The CDR3 sequence is 15 residues long. V was shortened by 6 bases and J by 3 bases, with 15 bases between the two germline ends. DNA for the CDR3: TGTGCCAGCAGACTCCGGGAGCCGAGCTACAATGAGCAGTTCTTC. The encoded protein is CASRLREPSYNEQFF.

This clonotype was seen once. This rearrangement joins TRBV12-3 or TRBV12-4 to TRBJ2-2; TRBD1 matches at 10 bases. The CDR3 loop spans 16 amino acids. CDR3: CASGGGQGGLAGELFF. The CDR3 bases are TGTGCTAGTGGTGGTGGACAGGGGGGATTAGCCGGGGAGCTGTTTTTT.

This clonotype was detected many times. J is TRBJ1-6 and V is TRBV7-2, with a tentative D call TRBD1 (6 bases). V was shortened by 0 bases and J by 5 bases, with 8 bases between the two germline ends. In germline, CDR1 is SGHTA, CDR2 FQGNSA. The CDR3 sequence is 15 residues long. The CDR3 here is CASSLAQGNNSPLHF. For the CDR3, the DNA is TGTGCCAGCAGCTTAGCACAGGGCAATAATTCACCCCTCCACTTT.

By its share, this clonotype is medium-sized. The chain links TRBV18 to TRBJ2-2, with D uncertain. V dropped 3 bases and J dropped 0 bases, with 11 bases sitting between them. From germline, CDR1 is KGHSH and CDR2 LQKENI. This CDR3 spans 16 amino acids. In nucleotides, the CDR3 is TGTGCCAGCTCACCCATAACACCAGCGAACACCGGGGAGCTGTTTTTT. Its protein is CASSPITPANTGELFF.

By its share, this clonotype is medium-sized. V is TRBV19 and J is TRBJ2-7; D tentatively reads TRBD1 or TRBD2 (5 bases each). This CDR3 comprises 13 residues. Deletions cut 11 bases from V and 4 bases from J, with 18 bases between. The germline gives CDR1 LNHDA, CDR2 SQIVND (reference sequence). The chain's CDR3 is CACTGDGRYEQYF. DNA for the CDR3: TGTGCCTGCACCGGGGACGGTCGATACGAGCAGTACTTC.

This clonotype has only one observation. Because it lacks the conserved phenylalanine or tryptophan at the end, this CDR3 is likely a read error. The limits of the CDR3 on the DNA are not certain, so only TCRdb's listed CDR3 is given. The chain employs TRBV29-1 and TRBJ1-4; the table's D call TRBD1 went unverified against the DNA. Germline values: CDR1 SQVTM, CDR2 ANQGSEA. The CDR3 length is 14 residues, termini included. The CDR3 loop is CSGGSGGTKEKRGV.

In its sample, this clonotype is medium-sized (0.01 to 0.1%). The chain joins TRBV19 to TRBJ1-1; weak D call: TRBD1 (5 bases). Germline V lookup: CDR1 LNHDA, CDR2 SQIVND (reference sequence). This CDR3 is 13 amino acids long. V was trimmed by 3 bases and J by 4 bases, leaving 9 bases between them. DNA of the CDR3: TGTGCCAGTAGTATGCAGGGCCTCACTGAAGCTTTCTTT. It encodes CASSMQGLTEAFF.

This clonotype was seen a handful of times. The V and J genes are TRBV6-5 and TRBJ1-2, with TRBD1 identical over 7 bases. Germline V gene lookup returns CDR1 MNHEY and CDR2 SVGAGI. The J segment lost 7 bases and the V segment lost 6 bases, leaving 5 bases of the junction unmatched. The CDR3 consists of 12 residues. DNA of the CDR3: TGTGCCAGCAGCCCAGGGGGATCTGGCTACACCTTC. This sequence encodes CASSPGGSGYTF.

This sequence joins TRBV11-2 and TRBJ1-5; D may be TRBD1 (5 bases). The germline CDR1 and CDR2 sequences are SGHAT and FQNNGV. V was trimmed by 5 bases and J by 4 bases, leaving 15 bases between them. The CDR3 extends over 15 amino acids. The DNA for the CDR3 is TGTGCCAGCAGCCCCCCGGCAGGGAGGAATCAGCCCCAGCATTTT. It translates to CASSPPAGRNQPQHF.

CDR3 sequence (DNA): TGTGCCAGCAGTCACACCCCGGGACAGGGGGCCCTGGGGCAGCCCCAGCATTTT. Residues: CASSHTPGQGALGQPQHF. The chain is built from TRBV6-2 or TRBV6-3 and TRBJ1-5; TRBD1 matches 12 bases. Trimming removed 5 bases from V and 7 bases from J; junction bases left unmatched: 15. The V gene's germline CDR1 is MNHEY and CDR2 SVGEGT. The CDR3 totals 18 residues.